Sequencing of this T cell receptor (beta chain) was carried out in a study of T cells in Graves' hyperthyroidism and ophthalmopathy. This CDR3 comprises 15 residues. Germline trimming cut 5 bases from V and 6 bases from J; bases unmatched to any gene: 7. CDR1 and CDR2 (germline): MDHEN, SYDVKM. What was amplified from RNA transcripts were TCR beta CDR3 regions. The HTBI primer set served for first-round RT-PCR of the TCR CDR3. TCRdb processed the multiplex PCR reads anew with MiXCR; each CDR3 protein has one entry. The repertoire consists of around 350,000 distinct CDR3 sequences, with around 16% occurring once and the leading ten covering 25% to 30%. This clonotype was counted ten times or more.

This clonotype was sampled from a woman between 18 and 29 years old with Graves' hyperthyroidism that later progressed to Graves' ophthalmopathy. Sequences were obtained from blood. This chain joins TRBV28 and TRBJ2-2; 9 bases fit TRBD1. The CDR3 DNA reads TGTGCCAGCAGTACCGGGACAGGGCAAGCCGGGGAGCTGTTTTTT. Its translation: CASSTGTGQAGELFF.